This TCR beta chain was found in a study of cytomegalovirus exposure and HLA in healthy donors. Overall study results and limits: Cytomegalovirus association was listed for under 200 TCR beta chains. A few V segments could not be told apart, such as TRBV6-2 and TRBV6-3, and were left out. It was reported in a later analysis that an Asian-associated ancestry cluster showed fewer N-insertions than the approximately 670-donor mean.

Regarding this clone: Its antigen is not identified.

Primers included in the PCR were 60 Vbeta and 13 Jbeta primers. Profiled with immunoSEQ multiplex PCR; TCRdb holds only in-frame clones, not every one. The table shows around 120,000 clones, with roughly 77% occurring only once. V was pared by 5 bases and J by 4 bases, with 6 bases between. Germline values: CDR1 SGHTA, CDR2 FQGNSA. This CDR3 is 11 amino acids long. The TCR was taken from a man in his fifties in good health and CMV-seropositive. The source material was PBMCs. V and J are TRBV7-2 and TRBJ2-7; TRBD1 might be the D (5 bases). The CDR3 reads CASSPGYEQYF. CDR3 DNA: TGTGCCAGCAGCCCAGGGTACGAGCAGTACTTC.